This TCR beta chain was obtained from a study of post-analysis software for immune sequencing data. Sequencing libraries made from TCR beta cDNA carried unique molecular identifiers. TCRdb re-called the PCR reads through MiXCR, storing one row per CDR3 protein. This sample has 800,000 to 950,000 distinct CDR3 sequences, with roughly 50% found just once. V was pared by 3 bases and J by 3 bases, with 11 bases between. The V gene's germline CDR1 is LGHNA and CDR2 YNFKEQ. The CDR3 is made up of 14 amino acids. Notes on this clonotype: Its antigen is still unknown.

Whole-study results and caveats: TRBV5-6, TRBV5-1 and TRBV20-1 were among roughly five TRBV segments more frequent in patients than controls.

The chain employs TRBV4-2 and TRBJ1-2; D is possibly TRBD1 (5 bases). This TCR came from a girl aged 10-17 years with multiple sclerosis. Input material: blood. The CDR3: CASSHGDSDYGYTF. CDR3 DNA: TGTGCCAGCAGCCACGGGGACTCCGACTATGGCTACACCTTC.